This T cell receptor beta chain was recorded in a study of blood T cell repertoires in COVID-19. Assay: immunoSEQ multiplex PCR; the TCRdb copy retains only in-frame clones and omits some. The sample comprises around 210,000 clones, 70% to 90% of which are singletons, and around 1% rests with the top ten. This clone was seen more than once but under ten times. J lost 8 bases, V lost 8 bases, and 12 bases had no gene match. This CDR3 comprises 15 residues. CDR1 is MNHEY, CDR2 SMNVEV, per germline (reference sequence). Seattle enrolled patients during active infection and tracked them longitudinally. V usage is TRBV27 and J usage is TRBJ1-6; 7 positions match TRBD1. Sequenced: peripheral blood. The TCR originated in a man between 60 and 70 years old with COVID-19, enrolled during active disease. CDR3 region: CASSYYGTVDSPLHF. The CDR3 region has the DNA TGTGCCAGCTCTTACTATGGGACAGTCGATTCACCCCTCCACTTT.